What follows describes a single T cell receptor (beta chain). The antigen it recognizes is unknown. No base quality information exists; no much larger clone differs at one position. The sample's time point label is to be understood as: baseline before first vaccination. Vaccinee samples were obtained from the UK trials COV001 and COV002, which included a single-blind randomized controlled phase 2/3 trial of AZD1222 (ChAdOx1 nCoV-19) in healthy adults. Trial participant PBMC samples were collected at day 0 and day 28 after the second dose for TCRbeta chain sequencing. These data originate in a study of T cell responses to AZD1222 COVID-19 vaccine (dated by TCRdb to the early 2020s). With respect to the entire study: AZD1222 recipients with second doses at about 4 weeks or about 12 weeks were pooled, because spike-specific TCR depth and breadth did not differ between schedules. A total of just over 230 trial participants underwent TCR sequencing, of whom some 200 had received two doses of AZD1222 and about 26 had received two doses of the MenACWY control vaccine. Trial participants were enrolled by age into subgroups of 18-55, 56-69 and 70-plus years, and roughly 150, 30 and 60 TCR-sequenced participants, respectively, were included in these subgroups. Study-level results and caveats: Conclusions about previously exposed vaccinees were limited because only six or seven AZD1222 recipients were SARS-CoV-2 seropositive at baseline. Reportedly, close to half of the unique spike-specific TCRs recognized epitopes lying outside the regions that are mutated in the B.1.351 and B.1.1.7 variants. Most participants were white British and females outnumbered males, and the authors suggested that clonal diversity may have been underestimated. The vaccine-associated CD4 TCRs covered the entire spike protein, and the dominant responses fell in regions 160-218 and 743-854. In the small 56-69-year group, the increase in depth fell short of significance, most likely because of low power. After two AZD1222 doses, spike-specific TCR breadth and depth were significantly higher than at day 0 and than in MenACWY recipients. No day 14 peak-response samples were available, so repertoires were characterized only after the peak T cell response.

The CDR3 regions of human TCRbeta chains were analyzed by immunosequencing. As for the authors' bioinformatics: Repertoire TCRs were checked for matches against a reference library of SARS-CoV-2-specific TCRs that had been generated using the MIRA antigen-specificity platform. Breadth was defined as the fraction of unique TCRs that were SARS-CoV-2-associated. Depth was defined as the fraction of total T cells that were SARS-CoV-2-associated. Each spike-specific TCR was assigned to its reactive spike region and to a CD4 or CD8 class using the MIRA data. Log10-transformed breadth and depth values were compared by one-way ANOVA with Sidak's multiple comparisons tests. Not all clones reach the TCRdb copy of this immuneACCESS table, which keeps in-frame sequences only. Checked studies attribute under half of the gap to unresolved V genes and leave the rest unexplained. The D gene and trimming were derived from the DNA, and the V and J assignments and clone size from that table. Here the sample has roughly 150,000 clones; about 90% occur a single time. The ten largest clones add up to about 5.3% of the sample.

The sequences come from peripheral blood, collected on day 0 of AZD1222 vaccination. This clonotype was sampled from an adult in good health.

The base sequence is TGTGCCAGCAGCCTAGCGGGAGGAGAGCGCACAGATACGCAGTATTTT. Translation gives CASSLAGGERTDTQYF. The chain joins TRBV27 to TRBJ2-3, with 11 middle bases fitting TRBD2. The germline V gene (reference sequence) provides CDR1 MNHEY and CDR2 SMNVEV. Ends trimmed: V by 6 bases, J by 1 base; bases unmatched to a gene: 6. From cysteine to phenylalanine, the CDR3 is 16 amino acids long. Only the CDR3 DNA is retained, 48 bases long and in frame from the first base.